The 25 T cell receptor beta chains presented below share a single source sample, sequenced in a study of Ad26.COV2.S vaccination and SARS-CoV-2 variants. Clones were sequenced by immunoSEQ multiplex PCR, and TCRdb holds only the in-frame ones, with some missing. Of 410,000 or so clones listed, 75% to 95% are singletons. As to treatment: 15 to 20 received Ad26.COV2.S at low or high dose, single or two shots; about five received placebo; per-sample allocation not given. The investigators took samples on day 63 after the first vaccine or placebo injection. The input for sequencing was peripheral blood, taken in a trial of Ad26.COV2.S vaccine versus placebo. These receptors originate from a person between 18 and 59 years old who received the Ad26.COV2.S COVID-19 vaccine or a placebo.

CDR3 loop: CAIGSSGETQYF. The CDR3, as DNA: TGTGCCATCGGTTCTAGCGGGGAGACCCAGTACTTC. This chain joins TRBV10-3 and TRBJ2-5, with 8 bases lining up with TRBD2. Germline values: CDR1 ENHRY, CDR2 SYGVKD. The CDR3 loop spans 12 amino acids. The trim removed 8 bases at V and 5 bases at J, leaving 4 bases unmatched.

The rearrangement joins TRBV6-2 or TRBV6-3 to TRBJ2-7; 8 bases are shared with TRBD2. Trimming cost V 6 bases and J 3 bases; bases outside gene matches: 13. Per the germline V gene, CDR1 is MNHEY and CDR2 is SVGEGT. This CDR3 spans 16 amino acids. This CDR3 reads CASSHSSGYRLYEQYF. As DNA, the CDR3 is TGTGCCAGCAGCCATTCTAGCGGGTATCGCCTCTACGAGCAGTACTTC.

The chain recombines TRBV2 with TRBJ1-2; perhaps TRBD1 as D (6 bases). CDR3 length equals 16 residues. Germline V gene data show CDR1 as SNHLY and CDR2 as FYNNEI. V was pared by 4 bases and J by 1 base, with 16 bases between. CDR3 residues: CASSAGAVSFNYGYTF. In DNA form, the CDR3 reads TGTGCCAGCAGTGCAGGGGCGGTTAGTTTTAACTATGGCTACACCTTC.

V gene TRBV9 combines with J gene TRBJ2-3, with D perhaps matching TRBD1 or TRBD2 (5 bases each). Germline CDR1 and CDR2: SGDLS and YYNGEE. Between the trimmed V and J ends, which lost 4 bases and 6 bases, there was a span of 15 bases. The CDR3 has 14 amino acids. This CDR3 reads CASSTRDRADTQYF. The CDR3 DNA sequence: TGTGCCAGCAGCACCCGGGACCGCGCTGATACGCAGTATTTT.

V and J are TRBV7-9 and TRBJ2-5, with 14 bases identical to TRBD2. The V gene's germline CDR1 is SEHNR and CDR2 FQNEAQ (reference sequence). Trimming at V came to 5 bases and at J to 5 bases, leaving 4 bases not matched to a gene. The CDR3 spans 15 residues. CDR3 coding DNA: TGTGCCAGCAGCCCCGGGACTAGCGGGAGCGAGACCCAGTACTTC. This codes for CASSPGTSGSETQYF.

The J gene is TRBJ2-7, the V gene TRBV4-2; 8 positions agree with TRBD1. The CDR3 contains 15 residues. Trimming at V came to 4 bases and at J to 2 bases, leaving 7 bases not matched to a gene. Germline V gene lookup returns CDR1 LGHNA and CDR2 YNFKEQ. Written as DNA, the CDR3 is TGTGCCAGCAGCCGAATTCCGGGACAGGCCTACGAGCAGTACTTC. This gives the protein CASSRIPGQAYEQYF.

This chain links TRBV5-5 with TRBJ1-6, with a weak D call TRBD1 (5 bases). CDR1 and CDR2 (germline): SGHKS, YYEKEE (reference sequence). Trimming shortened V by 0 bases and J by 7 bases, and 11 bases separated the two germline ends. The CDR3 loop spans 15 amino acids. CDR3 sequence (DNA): TGTGCCAGCAGCTTGGGTGGAGGGGCGAATTCACCCCTCCACTTT. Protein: CASSLGGGANSPLHF.

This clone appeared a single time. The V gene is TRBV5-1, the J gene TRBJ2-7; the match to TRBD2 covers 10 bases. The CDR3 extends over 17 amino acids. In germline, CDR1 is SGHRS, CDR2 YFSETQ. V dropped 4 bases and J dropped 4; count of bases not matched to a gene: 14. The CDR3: CASSPSPGTSDRYEQYF. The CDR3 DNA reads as TGCGCCAGCAGCCCGAGCCCCGGGACTAGCGACAGATACGAGCAGTACTTC.

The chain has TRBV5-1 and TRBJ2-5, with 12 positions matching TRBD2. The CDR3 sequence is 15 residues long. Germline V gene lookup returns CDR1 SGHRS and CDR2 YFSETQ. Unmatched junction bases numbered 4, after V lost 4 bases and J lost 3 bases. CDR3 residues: CASSVRLAGEETQYF. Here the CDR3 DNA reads TGCGCCAGCAGCGTACGACTAGCGGGAGAAGAGACCCAGTACTTC.

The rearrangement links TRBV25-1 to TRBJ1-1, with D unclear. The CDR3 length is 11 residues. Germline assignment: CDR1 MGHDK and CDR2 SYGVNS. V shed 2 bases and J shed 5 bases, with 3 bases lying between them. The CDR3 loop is CASSEMTEAFF. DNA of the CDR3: TGTGCCAGCAGTGAAATGACTGAAGCTTTCTTT.

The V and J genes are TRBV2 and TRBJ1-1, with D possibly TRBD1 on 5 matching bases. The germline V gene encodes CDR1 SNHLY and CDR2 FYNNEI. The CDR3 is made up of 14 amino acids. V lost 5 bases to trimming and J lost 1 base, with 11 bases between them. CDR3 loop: CASSWTRRNTEAFF. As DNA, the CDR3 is TGTGCCAGCAGTTGGACACGGCGGAACACTGAAGCTTTCTTT.

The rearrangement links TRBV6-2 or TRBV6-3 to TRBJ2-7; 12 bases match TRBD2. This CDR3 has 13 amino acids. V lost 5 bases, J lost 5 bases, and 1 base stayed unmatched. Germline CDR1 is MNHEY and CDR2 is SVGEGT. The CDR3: CASSLAGGDEQYF. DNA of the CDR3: TGTGCCAGCAGTCTAGCGGGAGGGGACGAGCAGTACTTC.

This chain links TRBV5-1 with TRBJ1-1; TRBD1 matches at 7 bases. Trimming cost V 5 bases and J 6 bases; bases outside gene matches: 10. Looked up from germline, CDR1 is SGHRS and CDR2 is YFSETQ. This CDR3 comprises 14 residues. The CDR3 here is CASRGTGVGPEAFF. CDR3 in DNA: TGCGCCAGCAGGGGAACAGGGGTTGGACCTGAAGCTTTCTTT. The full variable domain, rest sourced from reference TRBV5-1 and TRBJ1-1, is KAGVTQTPRYLIKTRGQQVTLSCSPISGHRSVSWYQQTPGQGLQFLFEYFSETQRNKGNFPGRFSGRQFSNSRSEMNVSTLELGDSALYLCASRGTGVGPEAFFGQGTRLTVV.

CDR3 sequence reads: CAPPGRYGYTF. The DNA for the CDR3 is TGTGCCCCACCGGGACGGTATGGCTACACCTTC. The J gene is TRBJ1-2, the V gene TRBV27; D perhaps matches TRBD1 (5 bases). The germline gives CDR1 MNHEY, CDR2 SMNVEV (reference sequence). Trimming pared 11 bases from V and 5 bases from J, leaving 12 bases between. This CDR3 comprises 11 residues.

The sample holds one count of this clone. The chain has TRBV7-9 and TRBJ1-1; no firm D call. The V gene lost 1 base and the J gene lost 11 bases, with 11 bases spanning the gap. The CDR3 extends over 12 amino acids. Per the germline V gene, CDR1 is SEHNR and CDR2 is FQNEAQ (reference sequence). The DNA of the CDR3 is TGTGCCAGCAGCTTAGGTGCAGGCGAGGCTTTCTTT. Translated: CASSLGAGEAFF.

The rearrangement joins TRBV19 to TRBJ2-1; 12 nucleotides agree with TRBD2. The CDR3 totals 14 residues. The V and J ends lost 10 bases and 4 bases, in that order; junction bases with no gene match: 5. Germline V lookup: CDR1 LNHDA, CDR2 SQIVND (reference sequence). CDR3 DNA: TGTGCCACCGCCCTAGCGGGGGGGTACAATGAGCAGTTCTTC. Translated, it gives CATALAGGYNEQFF.

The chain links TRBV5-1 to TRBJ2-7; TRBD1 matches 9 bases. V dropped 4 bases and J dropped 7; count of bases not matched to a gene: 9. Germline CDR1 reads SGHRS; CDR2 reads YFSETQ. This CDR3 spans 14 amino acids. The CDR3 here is CASSLLQGAGEQYF. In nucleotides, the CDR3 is TGCGCCAGCAGCCTGTTACAGGGGGCTGGAGAGCAGTACTTC.

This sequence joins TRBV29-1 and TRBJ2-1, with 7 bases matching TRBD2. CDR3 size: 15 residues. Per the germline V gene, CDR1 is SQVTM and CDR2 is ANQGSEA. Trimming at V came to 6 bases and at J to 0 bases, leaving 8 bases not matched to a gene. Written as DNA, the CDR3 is TGCAGCGTGGGGGGGTTACTGAGCTCCTACAATGAGCAGTTCTTC. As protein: CSVGGLLSSYNEQFF.

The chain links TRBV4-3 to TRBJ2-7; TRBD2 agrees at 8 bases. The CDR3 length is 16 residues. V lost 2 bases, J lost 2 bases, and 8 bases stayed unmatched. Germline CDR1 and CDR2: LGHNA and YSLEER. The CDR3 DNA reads TGCGCCAGCAGCCAACGGACTAGCACCCGAACCTACGAGCAGTACTTC. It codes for CASSQRTSTRTYEQYF.

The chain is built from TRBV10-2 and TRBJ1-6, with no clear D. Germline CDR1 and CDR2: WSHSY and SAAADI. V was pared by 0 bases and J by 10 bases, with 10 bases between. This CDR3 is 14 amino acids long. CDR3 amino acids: CASSESGFKSPLHF. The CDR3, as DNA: TGCGCCAGCAGTGAGTCCGGGTTTAAGTCACCCCTCCACTTT.

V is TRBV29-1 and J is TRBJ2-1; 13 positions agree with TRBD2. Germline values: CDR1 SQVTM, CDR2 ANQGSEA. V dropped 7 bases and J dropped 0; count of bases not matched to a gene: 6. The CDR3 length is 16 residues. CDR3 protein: CSGGLAGASSYNEQFF. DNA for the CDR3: TGCAGCGGTGGACTAGCGGGAGCGAGCTCCTACAATGAGCAGTTCTTC.

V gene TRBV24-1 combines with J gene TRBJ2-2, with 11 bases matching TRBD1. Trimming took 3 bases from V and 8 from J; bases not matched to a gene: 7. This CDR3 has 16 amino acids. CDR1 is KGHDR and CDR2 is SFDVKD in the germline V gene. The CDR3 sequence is CATSDRTGGKTGELFF. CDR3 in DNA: TGTGCCACCAGTGATCGGACAGGGGGCAAGACGGGGGAGCTGTTTTTT.

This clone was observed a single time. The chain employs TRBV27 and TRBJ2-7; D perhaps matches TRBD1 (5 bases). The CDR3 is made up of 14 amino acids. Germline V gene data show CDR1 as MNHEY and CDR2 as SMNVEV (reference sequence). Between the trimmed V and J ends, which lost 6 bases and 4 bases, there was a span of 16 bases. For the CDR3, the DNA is TGTGCCAGCAGGAAATTCCCAGGGCGGTACGAGCAGTACTTC. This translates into CASRKFPGRYEQYF.

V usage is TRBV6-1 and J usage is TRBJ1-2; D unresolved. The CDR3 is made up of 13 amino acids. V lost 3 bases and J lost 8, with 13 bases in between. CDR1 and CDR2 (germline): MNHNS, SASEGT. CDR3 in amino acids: CASSDWQARGYTF. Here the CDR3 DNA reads TGTGCCAGCAGTGATTGGCAGGCACGAGGCTACACCTTC.

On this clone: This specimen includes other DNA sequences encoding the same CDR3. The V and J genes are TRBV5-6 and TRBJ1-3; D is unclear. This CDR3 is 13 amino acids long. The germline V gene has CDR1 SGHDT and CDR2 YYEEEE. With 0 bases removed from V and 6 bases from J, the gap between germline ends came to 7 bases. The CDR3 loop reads CASSLVGPNTIYF. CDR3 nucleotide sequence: TGTGCCAGCAGCTTGGTTGGGCCAAACACCATATATTTT.